Listed here are 2 T cell receptor beta chains from one sample, sequenced in a study of CD8 T cells in Susac syndrome (dated by TCRdb to between 2018 and 2020). Receptors were amplified or captured by the immunoSEQ multiplex PCR assay. RNA was extracted with the RNeasy kit and about 0.45 to 1 ug was reverse transcribed using random hexamers. The public reads were quality trimmed at Q25 with fastp and then assembled into clones with MiXCR by TCRdb, keeping productive beta chains. CDR3 protein duplicates are merged, each entry listing the most common genes and DNA. A total of roughly 170,000 distinct CDR3 sequences appear in this sample, about 93% of them only once. Of the sample, under 0.095% falls within the top ten clones. The specimen sequenced was CD4+ T cells from PBMCs. These receptor sequences come from a human donor with multiple sclerosis.

This rearrangement joins TRBV2 to TRBJ1-1; TRBD1 aligns across 9 bases. V shed 6 bases, J shed 11 bases, and the junction held 10 bases outside the gene matches. This CDR3 comprises 13 residues. From germline, CDR1 is SNHLY and CDR2 FYNNEI. CDR3 DNA: TGTGCCAGCAGACTACGGGACAGGGCGGACGCTTTCTTT. It translates to CASRLRDRADAFF.

V gene TRBV6-1 combines with J gene TRBJ1-1; 8 bases agree with TRBD1. Unmatched junction bases numbered 6, after V lost 6 bases and J lost 3 bases. This CDR3 is built from 14 residues. CDR1 is MNHNS and CDR2 is SASEGT in the germline V gene. The CDR3: CASRVQGEDTEAFF. CDR3 sequence (DNA): TGTGCCAGCAGAGTACAGGGGGAAGACACTGAAGCTTTCTTT.